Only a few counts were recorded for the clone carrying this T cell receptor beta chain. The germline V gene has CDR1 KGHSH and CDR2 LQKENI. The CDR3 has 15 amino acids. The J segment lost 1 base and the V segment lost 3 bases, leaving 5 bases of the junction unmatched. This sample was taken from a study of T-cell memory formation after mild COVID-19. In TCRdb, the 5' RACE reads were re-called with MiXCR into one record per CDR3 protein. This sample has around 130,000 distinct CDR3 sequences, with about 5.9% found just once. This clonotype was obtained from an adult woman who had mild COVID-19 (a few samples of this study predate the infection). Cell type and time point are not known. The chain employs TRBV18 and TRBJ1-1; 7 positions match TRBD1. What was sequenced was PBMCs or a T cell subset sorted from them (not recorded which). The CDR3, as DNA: TGTGCCAGCTCACCCCGGACAGGTTCGAACACTGAAGCTTTCTTT. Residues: CASSPRTGSNTEAFF.